The present T cell receptor beta chain was sequenced within a study of blood T cell repertoires in COVID-19 (dated by TCRdb to the early 2020s). Background for the entire study: Samples from collaborators originated in the United States, Italy and Spain and spanned both the acute and convalescent phases of COVID-19. Samples came from the ongoing ImmuneRACE study (first 160 participants) plus 1,254 subjects from 6 global collaborators. The material from the prospective study consisted of cDNA or gDNA derived from T cells, B-cell-depleted T cells, or PBMCs. The repertoires were made available in a free public database intended to serve as a resource for research on the immune response to SARS-CoV-2. Deeply sampled blood TCRbeta repertoires from subjects exposed to, actively infected with, or recovered from COVID-19 were included in the dataset. HLA class I and class II types, where available, came from metadata supplied by the sample provider rather than from assay-based typing. Sample metadata almost always included a de-identified subject ID, COVID-19 status, age in years and sex. Overall study outcomes, separate from this receptor: How much clinical and demographic metadata was included differed by source and by participant, and the metadata was provided uncurated.

Whole blood was collected in K2EDTA tubes by collaborating institutions according to the institutions' own protocols. For TCRbeta analysis, collaborator samples were shipped as frozen whole blood, as isolated PBMCs, or as DNA extracted from either sample type. Cut back by 5 bases and 10 bases, the V and J ends lie 15 bases apart. CDR1 and CDR2, per the germline V gene (reference sequence), are LGHDT and YNNKEL. The CDR3 runs 14 residues from the cysteine to the phenylalanine. CDR3 DNA only is kept here, 42 bases in frame from base 1. In the case of this clone: Which antigen it targets is not known. Base qualities were left out, and no much larger clone turns up one base away.

TCRbeta CDR3 regions were amplified from genomic DNA using the immunoSEQ Assay, a bias-controlled multiplex PCR. The published analysis was carried out like this. The number of nucleated cells in each sample was estimated from the amplification of reference gene primers within the assay. Sequence reads were collapsed and filtered to measure the absolute abundance of every unique TCRbeta CDR3 rearrangement. For each sample, productive Simpson clonality was calculated as the square root of Simpson's diversity index over productive rearrangements. TCRdb took over this immuneACCESS table, retaining in-frame rearrangements with V and J assigned. Such tables are incomplete; in checked studies, under half of the missing clones stem from an unresolved V gene, and the remainder is unexplained. V and J calls and clone size are those listed in that table; D and trimming were worked out from the DNA. The sample data list about 240,000 clones, and roughly four fifths of these were observed just once. Around 4.7% of the sample goes to the ten largest clones.

Sample: peripheral blood. This sequence originates from a woman between 70 and 85 years old with acute or convalescent COVID-19. The chain was built from TRBV3-1 (or the pseudogene TRBV3-2) and TRBJ1-6; the D gene identity is not certain. The bases read TGTGCCAGCAGCGACCAGGTGCTGGGCTCACCCCTCCACTTT. This encodes CASSDQVLGSPLHF.